These 19 T cell receptor beta chains were all obtained from the same sample, sequenced in a study of T cells in localized non-small cell lung cancer. The protocol was immunoSEQ multiplex PCR, while the TCRdb copy is restricted to in-frame clones and leaves out a portion. The sample shows roughly 84,000 clones, more than 75% of them seen only once. The sample here was peripheral blood, taken before any cancer treatment. The source is a woman aged 40-75 years with stage I squamous cell lung carcinoma.

The chain carries TRBV6-6 and TRBJ2-5, with D perhaps matching TRBD2 (5 bases). The length of the CDR3 is 13 residues. Germline V lookup: CDR1 MNHNY, CDR2 SVGAGI (reference sequence). V dropped 7 bases and J dropped 7 bases, with 16 bases sitting between them. For the CDR3, the DNA is TGTGCCAGCAACCCTCAGCGAGGAGGGACCCAGTACTTC. This translates into CASNPQRGGTQYF.

This clone has a single count. V gene TRBV7-6 combines with J gene TRBJ2-5, with D perhaps matching TRBD1 (6 bases). The CDR3 extends over 13 amino acids. Trimming pared 8 bases from V and 9 bases from J, leaving 19 bases between. In germline, CDR1 is SGHVS, CDR2 FNYEAQ. The CDR3 region is CASGEGVLGAQYF. The CDR3 nucleotides read TGTGCCAGCGGAGAGGGGGTATTGGGGGCCCAGTACTTC.

This chain joins TRBV30 and TRBJ1-3, with 9 positions matching TRBD1. The germline V gene has CDR1 GTSNPN and CDR2 SVGIG (reference sequence). V lost 6 bases to trimming and J lost 0 bases; unmatched junction nucleotides: 9. This CDR3 region has 16 residues. CDR3 in DNA: TGTGCCTGCCGGCCCGGGACAGGGAGCTCTGGAAACACCATATATTTT. Protein product: CACRPGTGSSGNTIYF.

The chain combines TRBV19 with TRBJ2-5; 7 bases match TRBD2. The CDR3 covers 17 residues. The germline V gene encodes CDR1 LNHDA and CDR2 SQIVND (reference sequence). J was trimmed by 0 bases and V by 1 base; bases with no gene match: 8. The CDR3 region is CASSIGGSGAYQETQYF. DNA of the CDR3: TGTGCCAGTAGTATAGGAGGAAGCGGGGCCTACCAAGAGACCCAGTACTTC. Full variable domain (outside the CDR3, taken from reference TRBV19 and TRBJ2-5): DGGITQSPKYLFRKEGQNVTLSCEQNLNHDAMYWYRQDPGQGLRLIYYSQIVNDFQKGDIAEGYSVSREKKESFPLTVTSAQKNPTAFYLCASSIGGSGAYQETQYFGPGTRLLVL.

The chain employs TRBV5-6 and TRBJ1-2, with D perhaps matching TRBD1 (5 bases). Trimming removed 0 bases from V and 4 bases from J, with 10 bases in between. This CDR3 is 14 amino acids long. Germline CDR1 and CDR2: SGHDT and YYEEEE. The CDR3 protein is CASSLGQNSYGYTF. The CDR3 DNA sequence: TGTGCCAGCAGCTTGGGACAGAATAGCTATGGCTACACCTTC.

V is TRBV29-1 and J is TRBJ2-3; TRBD2 matches 15 bases. This CDR3 spans 14 amino acids. The germline V gene encodes CDR1 SQVTM and CDR2 ANQGSEA. Trimming at V came to 5 bases and at J to 7 bases, leaving 4 bases not matched to a gene. In nucleotides, the CDR3 is TGCAGCGTTCGGGGACTAGCGGGGGGAAATACGCAGTATTTT. Its protein product is CSVRGLAGGNTQYF.

V is TRBV19 and J is TRBJ2-1; the D gene is possibly TRBD1 (6 bases). This CDR3 comprises 16 residues. From germline, CDR1 is LNHDA and CDR2 SQIVND (reference sequence). V lost 4 bases and J lost 8, with 21 bases in between. The CDR3 spells CASSNLDRPRGDEQFF. Written as DNA, the CDR3 is TGTGCCAGTAGTAACCTCGACAGGCCGCGAGGGGATGAGCAGTTCTTC.

This CDR3 reads CASSLELYNEQFF. The CDR3 region has the DNA TGTGCCAGCAGCTTAGAGCTTTACAATGAGCAGTTCTTC. This sequence joins TRBV11-2 and TRBJ2-1, with no clear D. The CDR3 sequence is 13 residues long. The V end lost 0 bases, the J end lost 4 bases, and 4 bases lay between the germline ends. Germline V gene sequence: CDR1 SGHAT, CDR2 FQNNGV.

The chain recombines TRBV5-1 with TRBJ2-7; D not certain. The CDR3 length is 15 residues. Per the germline V gene, CDR1 is SGHRS and CDR2 is YFSETQ. V was pared by 2 bases and J by 2 bases, with 14 bases between. CDR3 sequence reads: CASSFVSGSPYEQYF. CDR3 nucleotide sequence: TGCGCCAGCAGCTTTGTCTCAGGAAGCCCCTACGAGCAGTACTTC.

This clone was seen a few times. This chain's CDR3 is CARGTGSGYTF. The CDR3 DNA reads TGTGCCAGGGGGACAGGATCCGGCTACACCTTC. J is TRBJ1-2 and V is TRBV2; 8 bases are a match to TRBD1. Germline lookup yields CDR1 SNHLY and CDR2 FYNNEI. With 9 bases clipped from V and 8 bases from J, the junction kept 5 bases outside the gene matches. CDR3 length equals 11 residues.

This clone was detected only once. The genes are TRBV29-1 and TRBJ2-5; possible D gene TRBD2, 6 bases. Germline-derived CDR1 and CDR2 are SQVTM and ANQGSEA. This CDR3 contains 15 residues. V lost 4 bases to trimming and J lost 0 bases, with 15 bases between them. The DNA of the CDR3 is TGCAGCGTTGTAGGCGGGGCCCGGTACCAAGAGACCCAGTACTTC. It yields the protein CSVVGGARYQETQYF.

The chain is built from TRBV6-4 and TRBJ1-1; D not resolved. Germline-derived CDR1 and CDR2 are MRHNA and SNTAGT. V lost 4 bases and J 0 bases, leaving 15 bases between the germline ends. CDR3 length equals 16 residues. CDR3: CASSGQCRGLNTEAFF. The CDR3 coding sequence is TGTGCCAGCAGTGGCCAATGCCGGGGTTTGAACACTGAAGCTTTCTTT.

The V gene is TRBV30, the J gene TRBJ2-6; no reliable D call. CDR3 length: 14 residues. Germline values: CDR1 GTSNPN, CDR2 SVGIG (reference sequence). V was trimmed by 1 base and J by 4 bases, leaving 8 bases between them. The CDR3, as DNA: TGTGCCTGGAGTGACCCGTCGGGGGCCAACGTCCTGACTTTC. Protein product: CAWSDPSGANVLTF.

This rearrangement joins TRBV7-2 to TRBJ2-1, with 11 bases aligning to TRBD2. V lost 8 bases and J lost 2; bases outside the gene matches: 2. Germline V CDR1 and CDR2: SGHTA, FQGNSA. CDR3 size: 14 residues. CDR3 DNA: TGTGCCAGCCAGACTAGCGGGGCCTACAATGAGCAGTTCTTC. It yields the protein CASQTSGAYNEQFF.

This chain links TRBV6-5 with TRBJ2-7, with D uncertain. Germline V gene sequence: CDR1 MNHEY, CDR2 SVGAGI. Trimming took off 3 bases at V and 2 bases at J, with 8 bases between the two ends. CDR3 length: 13 residues. The DNA for the CDR3 is TGTGCCAGCAGTTATGGTAGAACCTACGAGCAGTACTTC. It encodes CASSYGRTYEQYF.

This sequence joins TRBV2 and TRBJ1-2; D ambiguous. This CDR3 comprises 13 residues. CDR1 and CDR2 from the germline V gene are SNHLY and FYNNEI. The ends were cut back, 3 bases at V and 3 bases at J, with 8 bases in the middle. The CDR3 loop reads CASSDPRYYGYTF. CDR3 nucleotides: TGTGCCAGCAGTGACCCCAGGTACTATGGCTACACCTTC.

The chain links TRBV9 to TRBJ2-5, with D unresolved. The V gene's germline CDR1 is SGDLS and CDR2 YYNGEE. V lost 2 bases to trimming and J lost 2 bases, with 13 bases between them. The CDR3 is 15 residues long. Here the CDR3 DNA reads TGTGCCAGCAGCGTGGAATTTGGGGTTCAAGAGACCCAGTACTTC. This codes for CASSVEFGVQETQYF.

The chain combines TRBV7-8 with TRBJ1-3; D might be TRBD1 (6 bases). Germline CDR1 SGHVS, CDR2 FQNEAQ. The CDR3 is 15 residues long. Trimming shortened V by 1 base and J by 1 base, and 8 bases separated the two germline ends. The CDR3 spells CASSLVTGSGNTIYF. DNA of the CDR3: TGTGCCAGCAGCTTAGTAACAGGGTCTGGAAACACCATATATTTT. Drawing the rest from reference TRBV7-8 and TRBJ1-3, the complete variable domain is GAGVSQSPRYKVAKRGQDVALRCDPISGHVSLFWYQQALGQGPEFLTYFQNEAQLDKSGLPSDRFFAERPEGSVSTLKIQRTQQEDSAVYLCASSLVTGSGNTIYFGEGSWLTVV.

The rearrangement joins TRBV7-9 to TRBJ2-5, with D unclear. The V end was cut by 1 base, the J end by 1 base, with 13 bases between. This CDR3 contains 16 residues. Germline CDR1 reads SEHNR; CDR2 reads FQNEAQ (reference sequence). The CDR3 here is CASSLGWQNIQETQYF. CDR3 coding DNA: TGTGCCAGCAGCTTAGGTTGGCAGAATATCCAAGAGACCCAGTACTTC.